This T cell receptor (beta chain) was retrieved from a study of shared clonotypes between healthy human individuals. At the level of the study: Three plates were used per donor for CD4 naive, three for CD4 memory, two for CD8 naive and one for CD8 memory.

Adult Caucasians living in Nashville, Tennessee made up all of the donors. Method: immunoSEQ multiplex PCR; TCRdb's copy keeps in-frame clones and lacks some. The sample consists of around 1.6 million clones, 95% to 99% of them appearing once. The CDR3 loop spans 19 amino acids. The germline gives CDR1 LNHNV, CDR2 YYDKDF (reference sequence). Losses at the gene ends were 1 base for V and 5 bases for J; bases not matched to a gene: 14. The chain employs TRBV15 and TRBJ2-3, with 11 positions matching TRBD2. Input material: naive CD4+ T cells sorted from blood. The subset is: CD45RA+ positively selected. The origin of this receptor is a man aged 25-40 years in good health. CDR3 bases: TGTGCCACCAGCAGAGTCCGAGCTTTAGCGGGAGGGCCTGGAGATACGCAGTATTTT. This codes for CATSRVRALAGGPGDTQYF.